The source of this T cell receptor beta chain is a study of cytomegalovirus exposure and HLA in healthy donors. Study results and caveats: It has been reported that TCR beta sequences accurately predicted the HLA-A and HLA-B alleles of most subjects. A later analysis found that most CMV-associated TCR beta chains appeared HLA-restricted. Versus the 666-donor mean, an Asian-associated ancestry cluster reportedly showed fewer N-insertions in a later analysis. Later on, an analysis showed TCR association rates differing by HLA locus, with DRB1 the most and HLA-C the fewest.

The PCR contained 60 Vbeta and 13 Jbeta primers. Clones were sequenced by immunoSEQ multiplex PCR, and TCRdb holds only the in-frame ones, with some missing. The sample includes more than 65,000 clones, roughly 85% seen only once; the top ten take 6%. CDR1 and CDR2 from the germline V gene are LGHNT and FRNRAP. This CDR3 comprises 15 residues. Trimming shortened V by 5 bases and J by 2 bases, and 15 bases separated the two germline ends. To note about this clone: What it recognizes is unknown.

The chain has TRBV12-5 and TRBJ1-2; D remains ambiguous. The sample was PBMCs. The source of this sequence is a female donor in good health and CMV-seronegative. The CDR3 protein is CASGGDGEGNYGYTF. The DNA for the CDR3 is TGTGCTAGTGGTGGTGACGGGGAAGGAAACTATGGCTACACCTTC.